This is a list of T cell receptor beta chains from one sample in a study of identical twins. A single record per CDR3 protein comes from TCRdb applying MiXCR to the 5' RACE reads. Here the sample spans 550,000 to 700,000 distinct CDR3 sequences, 9.5% to 10% being singletons. The same sample was also studied in work on yellow fever vaccine responses in identical twins.

What was sequenced was PBMCs. The receptors here all came from a woman between 18 and 29 years old in good health. CDR3s include the opening cysteine and the closing phenylalanine or tryptophan. D genes are given only for firm matches. Size is stated for part of the rows, as once, few or many counts, or as a class when the clone is expanded.

v_gene	d_gene	abundance	j_gene	CDR3aa	CDR3nt
TRBV7-9	.	many	TRBJ1-1	CASSFREAEAFF	TGTGCCAGCAGCTTTCGGGAAGCTGAAGCTTTCTTT
TRBV20-1	.	.	TRBJ1-1	CSARPLGEQENTEAFF	TGCAGTGCTAGACCCCTCGGGGAACAAGAAAACACTGAAGCTTTCTTT
TRBV28	TRBD1	few	TRBJ1-5	CASSLHRGGYSNQPQHF	TGTGCCAGCAGTTTACACAGGGGGGGCTATAGCAATCAGCCCCAGCATTTT
TRBV29-1	.	many	TRBJ1-1	CSVGGVLDTEAFF	TGCAGCGTTGGGGGGGTTCTTGACACTGAAGCTTTCTTT
TRBV20-1	.	few	TRBJ2-5	CSARDPGKTQYF	TGCAGTGCTAGAGATCCCGGAAAGACCCAGTACTTC
TRBV29-1	.	many	TRBJ2-3	CSVSVAPTQYF	TGCAGCGTCTCGGTAGCGCCCACGCAGTATTTT
TRBV4-3	.	many	TRBJ2-1	CASSQVVEAGRRGEQFF	TGCGCCAGCAGCCAAGTGGTGGAAGCGGGCCGCCGCGGTGAGCAGTTCTTC
TRBV10-2	.	few	TRBJ1-1	CASSEIMTGRLPRNTEAFF	TGCGCCAGCAGTGAAATTATGACAGGAAGGCTCCCCCGGAACACTGAAGCTTTCTTT
TRBV5-5	.	.	TRBJ2-5	CASSIAPVYQETQYF	TGTGCCAGCAGCATTGCACCGGTGTACCAAGAGACCCAGTACTTC
TRBV2	.	many	TRBJ2-3	CASSEASVSLLTDTQYF	TGTGCCAGCAGTGAAGCGTCGGTTAGCCTCCTCACAGATACGCAGTATTTT
TRBV3-1	.	many	TRBJ2-1	CASSLPGAYNEQFF	TGTGCCAGCAGCCTACCAGGCGCGTACAATGAGCAGTTCTTC
TRBV4-3	.	.	TRBJ2-3	CASSQDKGPNTQYF	TGCGCCAGCAGCCAAGATAAGGGCCCGAATACGCAGTATTTT
TRBV5-1	TRBD1	many	TRBJ1-6	CASSSQGEGSPLHF	TGCGCCAGCAGCTCACAGGGGGAAGGATCACCCCTCCACTTT
TRBV20-1	.	many	TRBJ2-7	CSAPGASGEQYF	TGCAGTGCGCCCGGGGCATCAGGCGAGCAGTACTTC
TRBV20-1	.	.	TRBJ2-7	CSARDLTGSGSYF	TGCAGTGCTAGAGATCTGACAGGCTCAGGTTCGTACTTC
TRBV28	.	few	TRBJ2-1	CASSFQGHSSDIEQFF	TGTGCCAGCAGTTTCCAGGGACACTCGAGTGACATTGAGCAGTTCTTC
TRBV7-2	TRBD2	many	TRBJ2-3	CASSRRTSGSIPDTQYF	TGTGCCAGCAGCCGGCGGACTAGCGGGAGTATACCAGATACGCAGTATTTT
TRBV10-3	.	many	TRBJ2-7	CAISESWTTSYEQYF	TGTGCCATCAGTGAGTCCTGGACCACCTCCTACGAGCAGTACTTC
TRBV6-5	.	.	TRBJ2-3	CASLSRAGPTDTQYF	TGTGCCAGCCTTTCTCGAGCGGGTCCCACAGATACGCAGTATTTT
TRBV4-2	TRBD1	.	TRBJ2-7	CASSQDLWTGGDYEQYF	TGTGCCAGCAGCCAAGATCTTTGGACAGGGGGGGATTACGAGCAGTACTTC
TRBV4-3	.	.	TRBJ2-5	CASSQEGGKPAETQYF	TGCGCCAGCAGCCAAGAAGGTGGTAAGCCGGCGGAGACCCAGTACTTC
TRBV4-3	.	many	TRBJ2-5	CASSQDHSTGHQETQYF	TGCGCCAGCAGCCAAGATCACTCGACAGGACACCAAGAGACCCAGTACTTC
TRBV7-9	.	.	TRBJ2-3	CASSFSKDTQYF	TGTGCCAGCAGCTTTTCTAAAGATACGCAGTATTTT
TRBV15	.	few	TRBJ2-1	CATSRPTMGGAYNEQFF	TGTGCCACCAGCAGACCCACGATGGGGGGAGCCTACAATGAGCAGTTCTTC
TRBV20-1	TRBD1	many	TRBJ2-3	CSARQGATDTQYF	TGCAGTGCTAGACAGGGGGCTACAGATACGCAGTATTTT
TRBV4-1	.	many	TRBJ1-1	CASSEPGTTRGTEAFF	TGCGCCAGCAGCGAACCCGGTACCACACGCGGCACTGAAGCTTTCTTT
TRBV10-3	.	.	TRBJ1-2	CAISETATTNYGYTF	TGTGCCATCAGTGAGACAGCGACGACTAACTATGGCTACACCTTC
TRBV6-5	.	many	TRBJ1-6	CASTRGNSPLHF	TGTGCCAGCACCCGGGGGAATTCACCCCTCCACTTT
TRBV4-1	.	.	TRBJ1-2	CASSRPSTVNYGYTF	TGCGCCAGCAGCCGGCCTTCGACAGTCAACTATGGCTACACCTTC
TRBV7-7	TRBD2	.	TRBJ2-3	CASSFSLAGDTQYF	TGTGCTAGCAGCTTTTCCCTAGCGGGGGATACGCAGTATTTT
TRBV13	TRBD2	.	TRBJ2-2	CASSLRDDRGEGLYTGELFF	TGTGCCAGCAGCTTAAGAGATGACAGAGGGGAGGGTTTGTACACCGGGGAGCTGTTTTTT
TRBV29-1	TRBD1	.	TRBJ2-7	CSVVELQGSYEQYF	TGCAGCGTTGTTGAGCTACAGGGGTCCTACGAGCAGTACTTC
TRBV12-3/TRBV12-4	.	many	TRBJ2-7	CASSLGSPLDEQYF	TGTGCCAGCAGTTTAGGGTCCCCCCTCGACGAGCAGTACTTC
TRBV20-1	.	few	TRBJ2-1	CSAIIGEIAYNEQFF	TGCAGTGCCATCATTGGGGAAATAGCCTACAATGAGCAGTTCTTC
TRBV9	.	.	TRBJ2-3	CASSGGGLDTQYF	TGTGCCAGCAGCGGGGGGGGGCTAGATACGCAGTATTTT
TRBV3-1	.	.	TRBJ2-2	CASSQDRWQGLNTGELFF	TGTGCCAGCAGCCAAGATCGTTGGCAGGGATTGAACACCGGGGAGCTGTTTTTT
TRBV5-1	TRBD1	many	TRBJ2-5	CASSLAGTGLETQYF	TGCGCCAGCAGCTTGGCCGGGACAGGGTTAGAGACCCAGTACTTC
TRBV4-3	.	many	TRBJ1-1	CASSQDPGKNTEAFF	TGCGCCAGCAGCCAAGATCCGGGGAAGAACACTGAAGCTTTCTTT
TRBV15	.	many	TRBJ1-2	CATSRASPDIDGYTF	TGTGCCACCAGCAGAGCTTCCCCGGATATCGATGGCTACACCTTC
TRBV5-1	.	few	TRBJ2-7	CASSLVSWDPEAGEQYF	TGCGCCAGCAGCTTGGTCAGCTGGGACCCTGAGGCGGGTGAGCAGTACTTC
TRBV7-2	.	many	TRBJ2-5	CASSLGTRFGGETQYF	TGTGCCAGCAGCTTAGGTACTAGGTTTGGGGGAGAGACCCAGTACTTC
TRBV28	TRBD1	few	TRBJ1-1	CASSSWGEGARGTEAFF	TGTGCCAGCAGTTCCTGGGGAGAGGGGGCTCGGGGCACTGAAGCTTTCTTT
TRBV29-1	TRBD2	many	TRBJ2-1	CSVSASGFNEQFF	TGCAGCGTTTCGGCTAGCGGTTTCAATGAGCAGTTCTTC
TRBV30	.	.	TRBJ2-3	CAWKGDTQYF	TGTGCCTGGAAAGGGGATACGCAGTATTTT
TRBV7-7	TRBD2	few	TRBJ2-7	CASSRQTSGSYEQYF	TGTGCTAGCAGCCGACAGACTAGCGGCTCCTACGAGCAGTACTTC
TRBV10-3	.	few	TRBJ1-4	CAISEGFRNEKLFF	TGTGCCATCAGTGAGGGCTTCAGAAATGAAAAACTGTTTTTT
TRBV12-3/TRBV12-4	.	many	TRBJ2-3	CASSKPGSTDTQYF	TGTGCCAGCAGTAAACCCGGGAGCACAGATACGCAGTATTTT
TRBV20-1	TRBD1	few	TRBJ1-6	CSAGWTGPNSPLHF	TGCAGTGCTGGCTGGACAGGGCCGAATTCACCCCTCCACTTT